Listed below are T cell receptor beta chains from one sample, sequenced in a study of cytomegalovirus exposure and HLA in healthy donors. Libraries were prepared by immunoSEQ multiplex PCR; TCRdb keeps only in-frame clonotypes and omits some of them. The repertoire holds more than 15,000 clones, with more than 60% as singletons. Sequenced: PBMCs. These receptors were obtained from a man younger than 35 in good health and CMV-seronegative. The CDR3 runs from the conserved cysteine through the conserved F or W. The D gene is left open where the match is weak. Clone size, where shown, is once, few, many, or a class for clones that have expanded.

J gene: TRBJ2-1; V gene: TRBV30; D gene: TRBD2; clone size: once; CDR3 DNA: TGTGCCTGGAGTCCTAGCGGGAGTGTTGAGCAGTTCTTC; CDR3 protein: CAWSPSGSVEQFF
J gene: TRBJ1-3; V gene: TRBV6-5; D gene: -; clone size: -; CDR3 DNA: TGTGCCAGCAGTTACTCCGTCGCGTCTGGAAACACCATATATTTT; CDR3 protein: CASSYSVASGNTIYF
J gene: TRBJ1-5; V gene: TRBV6-5; D gene: TRBD1; clone size: once; CDR3 DNA: TGTGCCAGCAGAACAGGGGGAAATCAGCCCCAGCATTTT; CDR3 protein: CASRTGGNQPQHF
J gene: TRBJ2-3; V gene: TRBV4-1; D gene: TRBD2; clone size: -; CDR3 DNA: TGCGCCAGCAGCCAAGAAACTAGCGGGGGGGCCATGCAGTATTTT; CDR3 protein: CASSQETSGGAMQYF
J gene: TRBJ1-6; V gene: TRBV30; D gene: TRBD1; clone size: -; CDR3 DNA: TGTGCCTGGAGCAGGGGGCCTCAGAGCTCCTATAATTCACCCCTCCACTTT; CDR3 protein: CAWSRGPQSSYNSPLHF
J gene: TRBJ2-5; V gene: TRBV29-1; D gene: -; clone size: -; CDR3 DNA: TGCAGCGTTGAAGATGGGGCCCAAGAGACCCAGTACTTC; CDR3 protein: CSVEDGAQETQYF
J gene: TRBJ2-7; V gene: TRBV10-3; D gene: TRBD1; clone size: -; CDR3 DNA: TGTGCCATCAGCAGGGACAGCTACGAGCAGTACTTC; CDR3 protein: CAISRDSYEQYF
J gene: TRBJ1-2; V gene: TRBV9; D gene: TRBD1; clone size: -; CDR3 DNA: TGTGCCAGCAGGGGACAGGGGGTTGACGGCTACACCTTC; CDR3 protein: CASRGQGVDGYTF
J gene: TRBJ2-5; V gene: TRBV7-3; D gene: -; clone size: -; CDR3 DNA: TGTGCCAGCAGTCGGGGGGCTGACCGAGGGACCCAGTACTTC; CDR3 protein: CASSRGADRGTQYF
J gene: TRBJ2-5; V gene: TRBV4-3; D gene: TRBD1; clone size: -; CDR3 DNA: TGCGCCAGCAGCCAAGATCATAGAACAGGGGAAGAGACCCAGTACTTC; CDR3 protein: CASSQDHRTGEETQYF
J gene: TRBJ1-2; V gene: TRBV30; D gene: -; clone size: -; CDR3 DNA: TGTGCCTGGACTCGGGACTATGGCTACACCTTC; CDR3 protein: CAWTRDYGYTF
J gene: TRBJ1-1; V gene: TRBV25-1; D gene: -; clone size: -; CDR3 DNA: TGTGCCAGCATCATGAACACTGAAGCTTTCTTT; CDR3 protein: CASIMNTEAFF
J gene: TRBJ1-1; V gene: TRBV6-5; D gene: TRBD1; clone size: -; CDR3 DNA: TGTGCCAGCAGACAGGGGCCGGGGAACACTGAAGCTTTCTTT; CDR3 protein: CASRQGPGNTEAFF
J gene: TRBJ2-1; V gene: TRBV29-1; D gene: -; clone size: -; CDR3 DNA: TGCAGCGTTGAGCGTCGGAATGAGCAGTTCTTC; CDR3 protein: CSVERRNEQFF
J gene: TRBJ1-1; V gene: TRBV30; D gene: -; clone size: -; CDR3 DNA: TGTGCCTGGAGCGGGAGTTTAGGGACGGTAAACACTGAAGCTTTCTTT; CDR3 protein: CAWSGSLGTVNTEAFF
J gene: TRBJ2-7; V gene: TRBV30; D gene: -; clone size: -; CDR3 DNA: TGTGCCTGGAAAGCGCAGGGTGGGCAGGCCTCCTACGAGCAGTACTTC; CDR3 protein: CAWKAQGGQASYEQYF
J gene: TRBJ1-3; V gene: TRBV25-1; D gene: -; clone size: few; CDR3 DNA: TGTGCCAGCAGTGAGGAGCGGACTGGAAACACCATATATTTT; CDR3 protein: CASSEERTGNTIYF
J gene: TRBJ1-1; V gene: TRBV4-1; D gene: TRBD1; clone size: few; CDR3 DNA: TGCGCCAGCAGCCAAGCGGACAGGGGAGTTAACACTGAAGCTTTCTTT; CDR3 protein: CASSQADRGVNTEAFF
J gene: TRBJ2-6; V gene: TRBV30; D gene: -; clone size: few; CDR3 DNA: TGTGCCTGGAGAAGGCAGGGTCGACGCTCTGGGGCCAACGTCCTGACTTTC; CDR3 protein: CAWRRQGRRSGANVLTF
J gene: TRBJ1-5; V gene: TRBV7-9; D gene: TRBD1; clone size: -; CDR3 DNA: TGTGCCAGCAGCGAGGGACAGTCAAATCAGCCCCAGCATTTT; CDR3 protein: CASSEGQSNQPQHF
J gene: TRBJ1-1; V gene: TRBV5-6; D gene: TRBD1; clone size: -; CDR3 DNA: TGTGCCAGCAGCTTTCAGGGGGCGATTGGAGCTTTCTTT; CDR3 protein: CASSFQGAIGAFF
J gene: TRBJ1-1; V gene: TRBV7-7; D gene: TRBD1; clone size: -; CDR3 DNA: TGTGCTAGCAGCCCCGGAGGACAGGGATATATGAACACTGAAGCTTTCTTT; CDR3 protein: CASSPGGQGYMNTEAFF
J gene: TRBJ1-5; V gene: TRBV5-6; D gene: -; clone size: -; CDR3 DNA: TGTGCCAGCAGCCCTTGGGGGGGTCAGCCCCAGCATTTT; CDR3 protein: CASSPWGGQPQHF
J gene: TRBJ2-3; V gene: TRBV29-1; D gene: -; clone size: medium-sized; CDR3 DNA: TGCAGCGTTGAAGATCCTTGCGAGGACACAGATACGCAGTATTTT; CDR3 protein: CSVEDPCEDTDTQYF
J gene: TRBJ1-5; V gene: TRBV15; D gene: -; clone size: -; CDR3 DNA: TGTGCCACCAGCAGAGCAGGGGATCAGCCCCAGCATTTT; CDR3 protein: CATSRAGDQPQHF
J gene: TRBJ2-5; V gene: TRBV7-2; D gene: -; clone size: -; CDR3 DNA: TGTGCCAGCAGCTCAGCAGTAGCAGAGACCCAGTACTTC; CDR3 protein: CASSSAVAETQYF
J gene: TRBJ2-1; V gene: TRBV9; D gene: TRBD2; clone size: -; CDR3 DNA: TGTGCCAGCAGCGACAGCCCCGGGGGGTTCGCCTACAATGAGCAGTTCTTC; CDR3 protein: CASSDSPGGFAYNEQFF
J gene: TRBJ1-1; V gene: TRBV29-1; D gene: -; clone size: -; CDR3 DNA: TGCAGCGTTGTAAAGGGGATGGGGCTGAACACTGAAGCTTTCTTT; CDR3 protein: CSVVKGMGLNTEAFF
J gene: TRBJ2-4; V gene: TRBV6-5; D gene: TRBD2; clone size: -; CDR3 DNA: TGTGCCAGCAGCCGCGGGACTAGTGGAAAGAACATTCAGTACTTC; CDR3 protein: CASSRGTSGKNIQYF
J gene: TRBJ1-1; V gene: TRBV7-9; D gene: -; clone size: -; CDR3 DNA: TGTGCCAGCAGCCAAAGGACTGATTCGAACACTGAAGCTTTCTTT; CDR3 protein: CASSQRTDSNTEAFF
J gene: TRBJ1-1; V gene: TRBV6-5; D gene: -; clone size: few; CDR3 DNA: TGTGCCAGCAGTCAAGACAGTAGAATGAACACTGAAGCTTTCTTT; CDR3 protein: CASSQDSRMNTEAFF
J gene: TRBJ1-2; V gene: TRBV5-1; D gene: -; clone size: -; CDR3 DNA: TGCGCCAGCAGCTTGGGTCCAGATGGCTATGGCTACACCTTC; CDR3 protein: CASSLGPDGYGYTF
J gene: TRBJ1-1; V gene: TRBV30; D gene: TRBD1; clone size: -; CDR3 DNA: TGTGCCTGGAGCCAAACAGGGGCGAGGACTGAAGCTTTCTTT; CDR3 protein: CAWSQTGARTEAFF
J gene: TRBJ1-1; V gene: TRBV25-1; D gene: -; clone size: -; CDR3 DNA: TGTGCCAGCAGTGAATATAAGCCCGGGGGCACTGAAGCTTTCTTT; CDR3 protein: CASSEYKPGGTEAFF
J gene: TRBJ1-6; V gene: TRBV9; D gene: TRBD1; clone size: -; CDR3 DNA: TGTGCCAGCGGGGGACAGGGGCAATCACCCCTCCACTTT; CDR3 protein: CASGGQGQSPLHF
J gene: TRBJ1-1; V gene: TRBV7-7; D gene: -; clone size: -; CDR3 DNA: TGTGCTAGCAGCTTACGGGAGAACACTGAAGCTTTCTTT; CDR3 protein: CASSLRENTEAFF
J gene: TRBJ1-1; V gene: TRBV30; D gene: -; clone size: -; CDR3 DNA: TGTGCCTGGGGGCTGGATGGCACTGAAGCTTTCTTT; CDR3 protein: CAWGLDGTEAFF
J gene: TRBJ2-5; V gene: TRBV5-6; D gene: -; clone size: few; CDR3 DNA: TGTGCCAGCAGCTTCTCTAGCGAAGAGACCCAGTACTTC; CDR3 protein: CASSFSSEETQYF
J gene: TRBJ2-1; V gene: TRBV7-6; D gene: -; clone size: -; CDR3 DNA: TGTGCCAGCAGCTTAGCGGCACAGGCCAATGAGCAGTTCTTC; CDR3 protein: CASSLAAQANEQFF
J gene: TRBJ1-1; V gene: TRBV29-1; D gene: -; clone size: -; CDR3 DNA: TGCAGCGTTGATCGGTCCACTGAAGCTTTCTTT; CDR3 protein: CSVDRSTEAFF
J gene: TRBJ1-2; V gene: TRBV29-1; D gene: TRBD1; clone size: once; CDR3 DNA: TGCAGCGGTACAGGGGTGGATGGCTACACCTTC; CDR3 protein: CSGTGVDGYTF
J gene: TRBJ1-5; V gene: TRBV6-5; D gene: -; clone size: few; CDR3 DNA: TGTGCCAGCAAGCGGACAGCAGGGATGGGTCAGCCCCAGCATTTT; CDR3 protein: CASKRTAGMGQPQHF
J gene: TRBJ1-4; V gene: TRBV30; D gene: -; clone size: -; CDR3 DNA: TGTGCCTGCACCAGGTCCGTCCTAAATAATGAAAAACTGTTTTTT; CDR3 protein: CACTRSVLNNEKLFF
J gene: TRBJ1-5; V gene: TRBV30; D gene: -; clone size: -; CDR3 DNA: TGTGCCTCGGACTCGGACGGGGGAGGACAGCCCCAGCATTTT; CDR3 protein: CASDSDGGGQPQHF
J gene: TRBJ1-1; V gene: TRBV29-1; D gene: -; clone size: -; CDR3 DNA: TGCAGCGTTACGGGGGAAATTAACACTGAAGCTTTCTTT; CDR3 protein: CSVTGEINTEAFF
J gene: TRBJ1-1; V gene: TRBV19; D gene: TRBD1; clone size: -; CDR3 DNA: TGTGCCACAAAAAAAGACAGGGACGCTGAAGCTTTCTTT; CDR3 protein: CATKKDRDAEAFF
J gene: TRBJ1-2; V gene: TRBV6-5; D gene: -; clone size: -; CDR3 DNA: TGTGCCAGCAGTTGGCGGGGCGACTATGGCTACACCTTC; CDR3 protein: CASSWRGDYGYTF
J gene: TRBJ1-1; V gene: TRBV20-1; D gene: -; clone size: -; CDR3 DNA: TGCAGTGCTAGACAGAACACTGAAGCTTTCTTT; CDR3 protein: CSARQNTEAFF
J gene: TRBJ2-3; V gene: TRBV30; D gene: -; clone size: -; CDR3 DNA: TGTGCCTGGAGTCCGGACAAGGATACGCAGTATTTT; CDR3 protein: CAWSPDKDTQYF
J gene: TRBJ1-5; V gene: TRBV29-1; D gene: TRBD1; clone size: -; CDR3 DNA: TGCAGCGTTGGGCCAGGGGGAGATCAGCCCCAGCATTTT; CDR3 protein: CSVGPGGDQPQHF
J gene: TRBJ2-3; V gene: TRBV30; D gene: TRBD2; clone size: -; CDR3 DNA: TGTGCCTGGAGTGAGGGAAGGAGCGAAGCGGGGGACACCACAGATACGCAGTATTTT; CDR3 protein: CAWSEGRSEAGDTTDTQYF
J gene: TRBJ1-1; V gene: TRBV30; D gene: -; clone size: -; CDR3 DNA: TGTGCCCTTGGACGGGAGAACACTGAAGCTTTCTTT; CDR3 protein: CALGRENTEAFF
J gene: TRBJ2-3; V gene: TRBV30; D gene: -; clone size: -; CDR3 DNA: TGTGCCTGGGAGGTGGGCACAGATACGCAGTATTTT; CDR3 protein: CAWEVGTDTQYF